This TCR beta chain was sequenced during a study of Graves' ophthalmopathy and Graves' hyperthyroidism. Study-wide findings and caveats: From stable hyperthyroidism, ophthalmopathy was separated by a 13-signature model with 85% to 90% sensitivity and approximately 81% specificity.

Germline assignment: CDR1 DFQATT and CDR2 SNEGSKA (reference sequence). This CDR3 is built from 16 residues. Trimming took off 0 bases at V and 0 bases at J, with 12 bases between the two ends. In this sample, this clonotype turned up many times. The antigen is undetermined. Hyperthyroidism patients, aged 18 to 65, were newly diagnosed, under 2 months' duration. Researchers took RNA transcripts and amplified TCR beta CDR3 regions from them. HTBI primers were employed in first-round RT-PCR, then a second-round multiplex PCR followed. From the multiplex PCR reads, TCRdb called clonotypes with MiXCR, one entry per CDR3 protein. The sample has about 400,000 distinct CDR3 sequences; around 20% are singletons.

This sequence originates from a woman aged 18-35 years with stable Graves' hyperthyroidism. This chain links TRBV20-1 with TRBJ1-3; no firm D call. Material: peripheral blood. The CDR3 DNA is TGCAGTGCTAGAGATGGCGACATCAGCTCTGGAAACACCATATATTTT. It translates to CSARDGDISSGNTIYF.